What follows are 18 T cell receptor beta chains derived from one specimen sequenced in a study of cytomegalovirus exposure and HLA in healthy donors. Here immunoSEQ multiplex PCR was the method, and the copy in TCRdb shows in-frame clones only, minus some. The sample yields roughly 300,000 clones, 80% to 90% seen once. Sequenced: PBMCs. Receptors originate from a woman under 30 in good health and CMV-seronegative.

The chain recombines TRBV27 with TRBJ2-2, with a weak D call TRBD2 (5 bases). The V gene's germline CDR1 is MNHEY and CDR2 SMNVEV (reference sequence). Trimming pared 4 bases from V and 1 base from J, leaving 10 bases between. The CDR3 extends over 15 amino acids. The CDR3 DNA follows: TGTGCCAGCAGTTGGCGGACTGGGAACACCGGGGAGCTGTTTTTT. It encodes CASSWRTGNTGELFF.

V usage is TRBV9 and J usage is TRBJ1-4, with D possibly being TRBD1 (5 bases). CDR3 length equals 15 residues. Germline CDR1 SGDLS, CDR2 YYNGEE. V shed 0 bases and J shed 5 bases, with 11 bases lying between them. The CDR3 sequence: CASSVEWGVNEKLFF. The DNA of the CDR3 is TGTGCCAGCAGCGTAGAGTGGGGGGTAAATGAAAAACTGTTTTTT.

The gene calls are TRBV21-1 and TRBJ2-7; the table assigns TRBD1, which was not confirmed against the DNA. TRBV21-1 is shown as a pseudogene. The CDR3 runs 13 residues. DNA for the CDR3: TGTGCCAGCAGCTCGAGACAGGGTTACGAGCAGTACTTC. Translated: CASSSRQGYEQYF.

About this clone itself: Other nucleotide sequences in the sample specify the same CDR3. The V gene is TRBV11-2, the J gene TRBJ2-1, with TRBD1 matching 10 bases. With 5 bases clipped from V and 7 bases from J, the junction kept 2 bases outside the gene matches. CDR1 and CDR2 (germline): SGHAT, FQNNGV. The CDR3 loop spans 13 amino acids. This CDR3 is CASSLDRGNEQFF. DNA of the CDR3: TGTGCCAGCAGCCTGGACAGGGGGAATGAGCAGTTCTTC.

The chain has TRBV7-2 and TRBJ1-1; the D is unclear. Trimming pared 6 bases from V and 1 base from J, leaving 12 bases between. CDR1 is SGHTA and CDR2 is FQGNSA in the germline V gene. The length of the CDR3 is 14 residues. The DNA of the CDR3 is TGTGCCAGCAGTACCAATTCCGGGAACACTGAAGCTTTCTTT. Translation gives CASSTNSGNTEAFF.

CDR3 in amino acids: CAISESGQPTEAFF. The CDR3 nucleotides are TGTGCCATCAGTGAGTCCGGACAGCCCACTGAAGCTTTCTTT. The J gene is TRBJ1-1, the V gene TRBV10-3; the D gene is possibly TRBD1 (6 bases). There are 14 residues in the CDR3. V was trimmed by 0 bases and J by 4 bases, leaving 9 bases between them. Germline V gene data show CDR1 as ENHRY and CDR2 as SYGVKD.

This chain uses TRBV5-1 with TRBJ2-1; possible D gene TRBD1, 5 bases. CDR1 and CDR2 (germline): SGHRS, YFSETQ. The CDR3 covers 16 residues. With 4 bases removed from V and 5 bases from J, the gap between germline ends came to 19 bases. CDR3 DNA: TGCGCCAGCAGCGTCACTTGGTGGGGCTCTGACAATGAGCAGTTCTTC. It yields the protein CASSVTWWGSDNEQFF.

This sequence joins TRBV11-2 and TRBJ2-7, with 11 positions matching TRBD2. The J segment lost 3 bases and the V segment lost 4 bases, leaving 2 bases of the junction unmatched. The CDR3 has 14 amino acids. Germline V gene data show CDR1 as SGHAT and CDR2 as FQNNGV. This CDR3 reads CASSSGLADYEQYF. The CDR3 coding sequence is TGTGCCAGCAGCTCGGGACTAGCGGACTACGAGCAGTACTTC.

The J gene is TRBJ1-1, the V gene TRBV28; D remains ambiguous. The CDR3 covers 13 residues. Germline V gene lookup returns CDR1 MDHEN and CDR2 SYDVKM. V was trimmed by 3 bases and J by 0 bases, leaving 5 bases between them. The CDR3, as DNA: TGTGCCAGCAGTTTTTTAGTGAACACTGAAGCTTTCTTT. Protein sequence: CASSFLVNTEAFF.

V gene TRBV9 combines with J gene TRBJ2-7; perhaps TRBD1 as D (5 bases). The CDR3 loop spans 16 amino acids. From germline, CDR1 is SGDLS and CDR2 YYNGEE. The V and J ends lost 3 bases and 2 bases respectively, with 18 bases between them. As DNA, the CDR3 is TGTGCCAGCAGCGCGAAGACAGCCCTCGTTCCCTACGAGCAGTACTTC. It translates to CASSAKTALVPYEQYF.

V gene TRBV7-9 combines with J gene TRBJ1-1; D not resolved. Trimming removed 3 bases from V and 1 base from J, with 9 bases in between. The CDR3 is made up of 14 amino acids. Germline CDR1 and CDR2: SEHNR and FQNEAQ (reference sequence). CDR3 amino acids: CASSFQARNTEAFF. The DNA of the CDR3 is TGTGCCAGCAGCTTCCAGGCAAGGAACACTGAAGCTTTCTTT. The full variable domain, its missing parts supplied by reference TRBV7-9 and TRBJ1-1, is DTGVSQNPRHKITKRGQNVTFRCDPISEHNRLYWYRQTLGQGPEFLTYFQNEAQLEKSRLLSDRFSAERPKGSFSTLEIQRTEQGDSAMYLCASSFQARNTEAFFGQGTRLTVV.

This clone was seen more than once but under ten times. This chain connects TRBV9 to TRBJ2-2; no firm D call. The V gene lost 3 bases and the J gene lost 8 bases, with 8 bases spanning the gap. The CDR3 length is 12 residues. Germline V gene data show CDR1 as SGDLS and CDR2 as YYNGEE. CDR3 DNA: TGTGCCAGCAGCGCCGGAGAAGGGGAGCTGTTTTTT. Translation: CASSAGEGELFF.

The rearrangement joins TRBV5-3 to TRBJ2-4, with 14 bases lining up with TRBD2. TRBV5-3 falls under the ORF class, with uncertain function. The CDR3 totals 18 residues. The V gene end was trimmed by 0 bases and the J gene end by 7 bases; junction bases not matched to a gene: 9. CDR3 coding DNA: TGTGCCAGAAGCTTGGTCGGGACTAGCGGGAGCAGGGGGAACATTCAGTACTTC. Translated, it gives CARSLVGTSGSRGNIQYF.

The table lists this clone with a count of one. The V call is TRBV6-5, the J call TRBJ1-3, with 8 nucleotides matching TRBD1. CDR1 is MNHEY, CDR2 SVGAGI, per germline. Losses at the gene ends were 4 bases for V and 0 bases for J; bases not matched to a gene: 2. The CDR3 extends over 15 amino acids. CDR3 nucleotide sequence: TGTGCCAGCAGTTTACAGGGGGGCTCTGGAAACACCATATATTTT. Translating gives CASSLQGGSGNTIYF.

This chain joins TRBV6-1 and TRBJ2-7; 10 bases agree with TRBD1. Germline values: CDR1 MNHNS, CDR2 SASEGT. With V trimmed by 1 base and J by 4 bases, 4 bases remained unmatched. This CDR3 is 15 amino acids long. The CDR3 loop reads CASSEGTGGLYEQYF. In DNA, the CDR3 is TGTGCCAGCAGTGAAGGGACAGGGGGTTTGTACGAGCAGTACTTC.

The genes are TRBV28 and TRBJ2-7, with 8 bases aligning to TRBD1. CDR1 and CDR2 from the germline V gene are MDHEN and SYDVKM. The CDR3 contains 15 residues. With 6 bases clipped from V and 3 bases from J, the junction kept 10 bases outside the gene matches. CDR3 bases: TGTGCCAGCAGCCCAACGACAGGGGCGGGCTACGAGCAGTACTTC. This gives the protein CASSPTTGAGYEQYF.

This clone was counted only a few times. The rearrangement joins TRBV9 to TRBJ1-5; TRBD1 matches at 7 bases. This CDR3 is built from 14 residues. Looked up from germline, CDR1 is SGDLS and CDR2 is YYNGEE. V gave up 3 bases and J gave up 3 bases; unmatched junction bases: 3. DNA of the CDR3: TGTGCCAGCAGCGCAGGGGGTACCAATCAGCCCCAGCATTTT. Translated: CASSAGGTNQPQHF.

This clone was seen a single time. V gene TRBV28 combines with J gene TRBJ2-1, with 7 positions matching TRBD2. Germline lookup yields CDR1 MDHEN and CDR2 SYDVKM. The CDR3 covers 16 residues. The V gene end was trimmed by 7 bases and the J gene end by 4 bases; junction bases not matched to a gene: 13. CDR3 coding DNA: TGTGCCAGCACCACTTGGGCGGGAGCCCCGTACAATGAGCAGTTCTTC. As protein: CASTTWAGAPYNEQFF.